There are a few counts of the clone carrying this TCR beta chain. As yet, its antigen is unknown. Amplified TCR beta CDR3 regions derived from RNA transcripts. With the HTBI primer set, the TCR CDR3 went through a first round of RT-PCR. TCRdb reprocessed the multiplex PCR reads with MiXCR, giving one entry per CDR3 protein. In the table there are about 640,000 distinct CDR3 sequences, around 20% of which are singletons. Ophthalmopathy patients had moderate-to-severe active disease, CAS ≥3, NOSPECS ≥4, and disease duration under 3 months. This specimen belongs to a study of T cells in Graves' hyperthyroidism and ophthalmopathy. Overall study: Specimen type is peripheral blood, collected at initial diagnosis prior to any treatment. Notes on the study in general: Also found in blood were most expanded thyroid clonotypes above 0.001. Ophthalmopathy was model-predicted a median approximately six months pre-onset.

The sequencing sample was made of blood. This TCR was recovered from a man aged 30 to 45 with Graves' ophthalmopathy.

The CDR3 loop reads CASSIVENQPQHF. The DNA for the CDR3 is TGTGCCAGCAGTATCGTTGAAAATCAGCCCCAGCATTTT. V and J are TRBV6-1 and TRBJ1-5; D gene uncertain. Trimming took off 5 bases at V and 4 bases at J, with 9 bases between the two ends. CDR1 is MNHNS and CDR2 is SASEGT in the germline V gene. The CDR3 consists of 13 residues.